The sequence of this T cell receptor beta chain was determined in a study of CD8 T cells in ankylosing spondylitis. Study-level points and caveats: Disease-linked clones were found to be CD8+ and relatively rare in peripheral blood. There was reportedly significant enrichment of clones that were disease-linked in matched ankylosing spondylitis synovial fluid. A motif of fewer than ten highly homologous TCR beta variants was seen as apparently characteristic of ankylosing spondylitis blood.

The V gene's germline CDR1 is SGHKS and CDR2 YYEKEE (reference sequence). This CDR3 has 15 residues. Trimming stripped 2 bases from V and 2 bases from J, with 10 bases between. This clonotype showed up many times. As yet, its antigen is unknown. TCRdb re-derived calls from the 5' RACE reads in MiXCR, one entry per CDR3 protein. Here the sample spans 450,000 to 550,000 distinct CDR3 sequences, about 5.4% being singletons. This chain uses TRBV5-5 with TRBJ2-2; perhaps D is TRBD1 or TRBD2 (5 bases each). Sequencing used blood, either unsorted or a sorted T cell fraction (not recorded which). The TCR comes from a male donor with ankylosing spondylitis. The CDR3 region is CASSFIGDNTGELFF. The CDR3, as DNA: TGTGCCAGCAGCTTCATCGGGGACAACACCGGGGAGCTGTTTTTT.